Listed here are 6 T cell receptor beta chains from one sample, sequenced in a study of T cell repertoires in cytomegalovirus infection. TCRdb reanalysed the reads using MiXCR and keeps one entry per CDR3 protein. The sample records approximately 500,000 distinct CDR3 sequences, 15% to 20% being singletons. Sequencing used CD8+ T cells from PBMCs. These receptors were obtained from a human donor in good health (CMV status not recorded). Some clones in this sample may be carry-over from other donors' samples.

This clonotype came up many times. The chain links TRBV2 to TRBJ2-1; 11 bases line up with TRBD2. The J segment lost 7 bases and the V segment lost 6 bases, leaving 8 bases of the junction unmatched. There are 15 residues in the CDR3. The germline V gene encodes CDR1 SNHLY and CDR2 FYNNEI. The CDR3 DNA follows: TGTGCCAGCAGGGGTCTAGCGGGAGGTGGAAATGAGCAGTTCTTC. Translating it yields CASRGLAGGGNEQFF. The full variable domain, its missing parts supplied by reference TRBV2 and TRBJ2-1, is EPEVTQTPSHQVTQMGQEVILRCVPISNHLYFYWYRQILGQKVEFLVSFYNNEISEKSEIFDDQFSVERPDGSNFTLKIRSTKLEDSAMYFCASRGLAGGGNEQFFGPGTRLTVL.

The rearrangement links TRBV6-2 or TRBV6-3 to TRBJ1-5, with D maybe TRBD1 (6 bases). Looked up from germline, CDR1 is MNHEY and CDR2 is SVGEGT. V lost 7 bases and J lost 2, with 15 bases in between. The CDR3 extends over 15 amino acids. CDR3 DNA: TGTGCCAGCACCCAGGGGTTCCGGGGCAATCAGCCCCAGCATTTT. Protein product: CASTQGFRGNQPQHF.

Ten or more counts support this clonotype. The V gene is TRBV12-3 or TRBV12-4, the J gene TRBJ2-1, with 7 bases that match TRBD1. The CDR3 has 17 residues. Trimming cost V 1 base and J 0 bases; bases outside gene matches: 6. The CDR3, as DNA: TGTGCCAGCAGTTTAGACTTACAGGGGAGCTCCTACAATGAGCAGTTCTTC. Amino acid sequence: CASSLDLQGSSYNEQFF.

This clonotype has ten or more counts. The V gene is TRBV7-3, the J gene TRBJ2-6; no clear D gene. Trimming took off 0 bases at V and 1 base at J, with 7 bases between the two ends. Germline CDR1 reads SGHTA; CDR2 reads FQGTGA. The CDR3 is made up of 16 amino acids. Here the CDR3 DNA reads TGTGCCAGCAGCTTAACAGTAGGTTCTGGGGCCAACGTCCTGACTTTC. Residues: CASSLTVGSGANVLTF.

The rearrangement links TRBV27 to TRBJ1-1; D is possibly TRBD1 (6 bases). V was clipped by 3 bases and J by 6 bases, with 11 bases between them. CDR3 length: 13 residues. CDR1 and CDR2 (germline): MNHEY, SMNVEV (reference sequence). The CDR3 here is CASSFTGKSEAFF. The CDR3 DNA is TGTGCCAGCAGTTTCACAGGGAAGTCTGAAGCTTTCTTT.

This clonotype was counted at least ten times. The J gene is TRBJ1-5, the V gene TRBV19; possibly TRBD1 for D (5 bases). Germline V gene lookup returns CDR1 LNHDA and CDR2 SQIVND (reference sequence). Between the trimmed V and J ends, which lost 3 bases and 2 bases, there was a span of 11 bases. This CDR3 spans 15 amino acids. The CDR3 DNA follows: TGTGCCAGTAGTATGTCAGGGTCGGGCAATCAGCCCCAGCATTTT. It encodes CASSMSGSGNQPQHF.